This record covers a single TCR beta chain. Its antigen is unidentified. This specimen belongs to a study of cytomegalovirus exposure and HLA in healthy donors. Both 60 Vbeta primers and 13 Jbeta primers went into the PCR. Source study methods: The authors later counted 65 million to 90 million unique TCR beta chains, approximately 12 million of them shared. Measured with immunoSEQ multiplex PCR; TCRdb has only the in-frame clones, and not every one. V, J and clone size were drawn from that table, and D and trimming were deduced from the DNA. The top ten hold about 1.7% of the sample, which has a few hundred thousand clones, about nine tenths seen once. V lost 5 bases, J lost 0 bases, and 8 bases lay in between. Germline-derived CDR1 and CDR2 are SGHVS and FNYEAQ. The CDR3 length is 13 residues. Regarding the study as a whole: Altogether, about 160 TCR beta chains were recorded as cytomegalovirus-associated.

The chain links TRBV7-6 to TRBJ2-7; a possible D gene is TRBD1 (5 bases). The specimen sequenced was PBMCs. The TCR comes from a girl aged 2-9 years in good health and CMV-seronegative. CDR3 sequence: CASSLQVSYEQYF. CDR3 DNA sequence: TGTGCCAGCAGCCTACAGGTCTCCTACGAGCAGTACTTC.